These 6 T cell receptor beta chains originate from one sample sequenced in a study of CD8+CD57+ T cells in acquired aplastic anemia. TCR beta VDJ and CDR3 were profiled, and genomic DNA was the template. TCRdb called the reads again in MiXCR, with one record for every CDR3 protein. The sample lists 120,000 or so distinct CDR3 sequences, over 30% occurring once. Selection for sequencing was limited to patients who had shown CD8+CD57+ cell expansion by flow cytometry. The sequencing input was sorted CD4+, CD8+, or CD8+CD57+ T cells (not recorded which) from PBMCs. These receptors were obtained from a human donor with aplastic anemia.

About this clonotype: Possible read error: a much larger clone is one base away. The chain couples TRBV3-1 to TRBJ2-1; D call uncertain. Germline CDR1 reads LGHDT; CDR2 reads YNNKEL (reference sequence). The CDR3 has 13 residues. V lost 2 bases, J lost 10 bases, and 12 bases lay in between. As DNA, the CDR3 is TGTGCCAGCAGCCAAATACGCAGGAACGAGCAGTTCTTC. Residues: CASSQIRRNEQFF.

This clonotype was counted at least ten times. This chain joins TRBV7-6 and TRBJ2-1; TRBD1 is a possible D gene (6 bases). CDR3 length equals 15 residues. The V end was cut by 6 bases, the J end by 0 bases, with 12 bases between. Germline CDR1 is SGHVS and CDR2 is FNYEAQ. CDR3 coding DNA: TGTGCCAGCAGTTCCCGGACAGTCTCCTACAATGAGCAGTTCTTC. Protein product: CASSSRTVSYNEQFF.

The chain uses TRBV19 and TRBJ1-2, with 10 bases that match TRBD1. Per the germline V gene, CDR1 is LNHDA and CDR2 is SQIVND (reference sequence). Trimming at V came to 4 bases and at J to 4 bases, leaving 3 bases not matched to a gene. The CDR3 contains 14 residues. The CDR3 nucleotides are TGTGCCAGTAGTACCGGGACAGGGGCCTATGGCTACACCTTC. It translates to CASSTGTGAYGYTF.

This clonotype was picked up one time. The rearrangement uses TRBV7-9 and TRBJ1-1; D remains ambiguous. Germline V gene sequence: CDR1 SEHNR, CDR2 FQNEAQ (reference sequence). Trimming shortened V by 5 bases and J by 1 base, and 8 bases separated the two germline ends. The CDR3 runs to 13 residues. The CDR3 sequence: CASSGRGNTEAFF. DNA of the CDR3: TGTGCCAGCAGCGGACGAGGGAACACTGAAGCTTTCTTT. Supplemented by reference TRBV7-9 and TRBJ1-1, the full variable domain reads DTGVSQNPRHKITKRGQNVTFRCDPISEHNRLYWYRQTLGQGPEFLTYFQNEAQLEKSRLLSDRFSAERPKGSFSTLEIQRTEQGDSAMYLCASSGRGNTEAFFGQGTRLTVV.

V is TRBV4-3 and J is TRBJ1-4; D gene unclear. The CDR3 totals 15 residues. In germline, CDR1 is LGHNA, CDR2 YSLEER. V was trimmed by 0 bases and J by 4 bases, leaving 9 bases between them. The CDR3 here is CASSQEGWDNEKLFF. The DNA of the CDR3 is TGCGCCAGCAGCCAAGAAGGGTGGGATAATGAAAAACTGTTTTTT.

V gene TRBV14 combines with J gene TRBJ2-7; no clear D gene. The CDR3 contains 12 residues. V was cut by 5 bases and J by 1 base, with 6 bases left in between. Germline CDR1 and CDR2: SGHDN and FVKESK. CDR3 DNA sequence: TGTGCCAGCAGCGAGGTGTCCTACGAGCAGTACTTC. This translates into CASSEVSYEQYF.